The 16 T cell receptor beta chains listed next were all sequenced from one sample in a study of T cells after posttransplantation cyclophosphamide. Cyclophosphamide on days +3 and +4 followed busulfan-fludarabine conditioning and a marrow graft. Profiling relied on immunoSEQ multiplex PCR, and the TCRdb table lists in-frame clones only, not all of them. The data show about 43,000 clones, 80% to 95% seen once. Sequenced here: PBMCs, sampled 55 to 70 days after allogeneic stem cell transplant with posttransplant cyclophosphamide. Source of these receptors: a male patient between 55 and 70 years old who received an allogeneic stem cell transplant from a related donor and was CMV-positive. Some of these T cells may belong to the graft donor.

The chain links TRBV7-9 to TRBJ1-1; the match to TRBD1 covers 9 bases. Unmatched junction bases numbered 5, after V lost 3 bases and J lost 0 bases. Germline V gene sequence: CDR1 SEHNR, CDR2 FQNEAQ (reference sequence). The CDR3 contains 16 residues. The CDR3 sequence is CASSFPGQGMNTEAFF. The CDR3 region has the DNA TGTGCCAGCAGCTTCCCGGGACAGGGAATGAACACTGAAGCTTTCTTT.

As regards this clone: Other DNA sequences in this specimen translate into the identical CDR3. The chain's CDR3 is CAISVADRGYNSPLHF. CDR3 nucleotides: TGTGCCATCAGTGTAGCGGACAGGGGGTATAATTCACCCCTCCACTTT. This rearrangement joins TRBV10-3 to TRBJ1-6; 10 nucleotides agree with TRBD1. J lost 4 bases, V lost 4 bases, and 4 bases had no gene match. The CDR3 has 16 amino acids. Germline V gene sequence: CDR1 ENHRY, CDR2 SYGVKD.

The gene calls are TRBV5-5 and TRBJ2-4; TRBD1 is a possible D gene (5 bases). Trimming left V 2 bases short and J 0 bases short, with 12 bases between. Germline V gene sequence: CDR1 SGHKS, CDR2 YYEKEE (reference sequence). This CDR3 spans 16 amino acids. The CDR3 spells CASSLGASLAKNIQYF. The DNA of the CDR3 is TGTGCCAGCAGCTTAGGGGCTTCCCTAGCCAAAAACATTCAGTACTTC.

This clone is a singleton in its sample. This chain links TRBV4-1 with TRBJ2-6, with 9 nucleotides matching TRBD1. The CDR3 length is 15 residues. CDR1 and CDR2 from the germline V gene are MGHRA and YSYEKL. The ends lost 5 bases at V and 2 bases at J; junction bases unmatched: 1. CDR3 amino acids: CASSTGGAGANVLTF. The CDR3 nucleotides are TGCGCCAGCAGCACAGGGGGCGCTGGGGCCAACGTCCTGACTTTC.

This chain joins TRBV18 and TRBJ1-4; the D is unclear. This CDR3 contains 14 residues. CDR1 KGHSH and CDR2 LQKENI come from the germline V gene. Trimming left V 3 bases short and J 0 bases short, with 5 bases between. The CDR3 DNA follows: TGTGCCAGCTCACCTCGGTCAACTAATGAAAAACTGTTTTTT. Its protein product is CASSPRSTNEKLFF. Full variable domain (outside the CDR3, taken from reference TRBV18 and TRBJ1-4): NAGVMQNPRHLVRRRGQEARLRCSPMKGHSHVYWYRQLPEEGLKFMVYLQKENIIDESGMPKERFSAEFPKEGPSILRIQQVVRGDSAAYFCASSPRSTNEKLFFGSGTQLSVL.

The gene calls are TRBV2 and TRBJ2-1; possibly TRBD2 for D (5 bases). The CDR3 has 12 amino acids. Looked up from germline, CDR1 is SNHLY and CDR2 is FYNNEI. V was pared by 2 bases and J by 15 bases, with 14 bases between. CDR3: CASSETELGRFF. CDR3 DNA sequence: TGTGCCAGCAGTGAAACAGAACTAGGGAGGTTCTTC.

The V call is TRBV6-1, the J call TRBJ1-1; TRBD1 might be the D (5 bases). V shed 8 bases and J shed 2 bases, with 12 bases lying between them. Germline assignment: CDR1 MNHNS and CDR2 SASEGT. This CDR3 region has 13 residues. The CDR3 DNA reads TGTGCCAGCCATTTCGACAGAAACACTGAAGCTTTCTTT. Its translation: CASHFDRNTEAFF.

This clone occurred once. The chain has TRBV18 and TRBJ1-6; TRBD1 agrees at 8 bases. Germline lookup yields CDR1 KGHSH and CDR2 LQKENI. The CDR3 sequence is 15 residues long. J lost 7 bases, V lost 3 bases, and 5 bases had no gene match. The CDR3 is CASSPSTGENSPLHF. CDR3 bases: TGTGCCAGCTCACCGTCGACAGGGGAAAATTCACCCCTCCACTTT. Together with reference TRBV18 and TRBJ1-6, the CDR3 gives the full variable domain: NAGVMQNPRHLVRRRGQEARLRCSPMKGHSHVYWYRQLPEEGLKFMVYLQKENIIDESGMPKERFSAEFPKEGPSILRIQQVVRGDSAAYFCASSPSTGENSPLHFGNGTRLTVT.

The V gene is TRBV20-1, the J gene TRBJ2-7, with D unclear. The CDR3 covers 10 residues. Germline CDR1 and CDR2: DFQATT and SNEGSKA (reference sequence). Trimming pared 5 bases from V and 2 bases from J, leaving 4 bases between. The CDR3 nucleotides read TGCAGTGCTGGCCCCTACGAGCAGTACTTC. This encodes CSAGPYEQYF.

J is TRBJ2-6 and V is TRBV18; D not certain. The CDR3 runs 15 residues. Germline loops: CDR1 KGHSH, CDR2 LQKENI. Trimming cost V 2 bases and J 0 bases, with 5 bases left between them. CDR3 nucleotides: TGTGCCAGCTCACCAGGAGTCTCTGGGGCCAACGTCCTGACTTTC. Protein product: CASSPGVSGANVLTF.

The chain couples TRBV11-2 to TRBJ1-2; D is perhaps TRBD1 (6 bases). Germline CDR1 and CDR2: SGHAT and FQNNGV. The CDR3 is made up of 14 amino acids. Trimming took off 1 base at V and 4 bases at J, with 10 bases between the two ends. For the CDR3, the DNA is TGTGCCAGCAGCTTAGCTAGGACAGCCTATGGCTACACCTTC. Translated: CASSLARTAYGYTF.

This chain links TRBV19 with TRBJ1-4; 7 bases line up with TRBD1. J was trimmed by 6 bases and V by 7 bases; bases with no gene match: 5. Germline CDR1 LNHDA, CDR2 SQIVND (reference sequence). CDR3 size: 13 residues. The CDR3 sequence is CASMKQGYEKLFF. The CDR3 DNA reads TGTGCCAGTATGAAACAGGGGTATGAAAAACTGTTTTTT.

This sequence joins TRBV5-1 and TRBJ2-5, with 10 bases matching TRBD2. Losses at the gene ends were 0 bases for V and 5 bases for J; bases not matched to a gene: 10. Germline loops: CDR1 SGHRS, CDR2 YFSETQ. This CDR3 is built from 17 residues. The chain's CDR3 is CASSLERSGGGYETQYF. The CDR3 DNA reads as TGCGCCAGCAGCTTGGAGAGAAGCGGGGGGGGGTACGAGACCCAGTACTTC. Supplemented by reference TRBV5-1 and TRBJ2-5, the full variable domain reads KAGVTQTPRYLIKTRGQQVTLSCSPISGHRSVSWYQQTPGQGLQFLFEYFSETQRNKGNFPGRFSGRQFSNSRSEMNVSTLELGDSALYLCASSLERSGGGYETQYFGPGTRLLVL.

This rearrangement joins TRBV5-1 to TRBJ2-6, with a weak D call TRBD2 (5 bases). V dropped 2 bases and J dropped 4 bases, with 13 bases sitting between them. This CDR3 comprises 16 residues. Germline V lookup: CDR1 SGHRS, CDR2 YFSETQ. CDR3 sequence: CASSFFSGSGANVLTF. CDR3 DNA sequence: TGCGCCAGCAGCTTTTTTTCGGGGTCCGGGGCCAACGTCCTGACTTTC.

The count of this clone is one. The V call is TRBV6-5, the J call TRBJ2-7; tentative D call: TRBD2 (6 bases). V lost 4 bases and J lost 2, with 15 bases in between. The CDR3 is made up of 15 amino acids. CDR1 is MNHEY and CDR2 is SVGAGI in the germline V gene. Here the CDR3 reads CASSSISGPTYEQYF. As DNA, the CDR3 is TGTGCCAGCAGTTCCATTAGCGGACCGACCTACGAGCAGTACTTC.

CDR3 loop: CASSRPGAPGPPLHF. In DNA, the CDR3 is TGTGCCAGCAGCCGACCTGGGGCCCCAGGTCCACCCCTCCACTTT. The chain has TRBV6-6 and TRBJ1-6, with D tentatively TRBD1 (5 bases). CDR3 size: 15 residues. V gave up 6 bases and J gave up 11 bases, with 20 bases separating them. Germline V lookup: CDR1 MNHNY, CDR2 SVGAGI (reference sequence).